The clone carrying this T cell receptor beta chain has more than one count but fewer than ten. Its antigen remains unknown. These data originate in a study of identical twins. Study observations and caveats: Beta out-of-frame sequences showed weaker excess sharing between twins. Among out-of-frame alpha sequences shared by twins, low generation probability occurred in excess. Reduced insertions were recorded for abundant cord blood beta clonotypes, with no such pattern in memory repertoires.

Each CDR3 protein is one row after TCRdb ran MiXCR on the 5' RACE reads. Seen here are fewer than 800,000 distinct CDR3 sequences, about 7% observed once, and the top ten hold 1.6%. This CDR3 region has 13 residues. The junction had 2 bases not matched to a gene; V was cut back by 6 bases and J by 3 bases. The germline CDR1 and CDR2 sequences are MNHNS and SASEGT. A further study also used this sample, focusing on yellow fever vaccine responses in identical twins.

This receptor was identified in a woman younger than 35 in good health. The specimen was PBMCs. The chain joins TRBV6-1 to TRBJ2-3, with 8 bases aligning to TRBD1. CDR3 nucleotide sequence: TGTGCCAGCAGGACAGGGGAAACAGATACGCAGTATTTT. This sequence encodes CASRTGETDTQYF.